Listed below are T cell receptor beta chains from one sample, sequenced in a study of control samples from healthy donors and cancer patients. TCRdb keeps only in-frame clones here, not all; method: immunoSEQ multiplex PCR. The sample lists 100,000 to 150,000 clones; 90% were seen once. What was sequenced was blood. These receptors all stem from a man aged 35-49 years in good health. CDR3s include the opening cysteine and the closing phenylalanine or tryptophan. Each record gives: D gene, J gene, V gene, clone size, CDR3 length, CDR3 protein, CDR3 DNA. A D gene is named only where the DNA matches it firmly. Part of the rows lack a size; the others show once, few, many or a class for expanded clones.

- TRBJ1-1 TRBV19 - 13 CASSPQRNTEAFF TGTGCCAGTAGCCCACAGAGGAACACTGAAGCTTTCTTT
- TRBJ1-2 TRBV28 once 12 CASSFLNYGYTF TGTGCCAGCAGTTTTCTGAACTATGGCTACACCTTC
TRBD2 TRBJ2-1 TRBV7-8 - 18 CASSWRGVWAGGGNEQFF TGTGCCAGCAGCTGGAGGGGTGTGTGGGCGGGGGGAGGTAATGAGCAGTTCTTC
TRBD1 TRBJ1-1 TRBV18 - 13 CASSGQMNTEAFF TGTGCCAGCTCGGGACAGATGAACACTGAAGCTTTCTTT
TRBD1 TRBJ2-7 TRBV15 - 16 CATSTDRGQSSYEQYF TGTGCCACCAGCACTGACAGGGGGCAGAGCTCCTACGAGCAGTACTTC
TRBD2 TRBJ2-2 TRBV30 - 15 CAWSSGGYYTGELFF TGTGCCTGGAGTAGCGGGGGGTATTACACCGGGGAGCTGTTTTTT
- TRBJ1-6 TRBV2 few 14 CASSLSSYNSPLHF TGTGCCAGCAGCCTGAGCTCCTATAATTCACCCCTCCACTTT
TRBD1 TRBJ1-2 TRBV19 - 14 CASTQDRVDYGYTF TGTGCCAGTACCCAGGACAGGGTGGACTATGGCTACACCTTC
- TRBJ2-5 TRBV2 - 14 CASSEAAVSGTQYF TGTGCCAGCAGTGAAGCGGCGGTCTCGGGGACCCAGTACTTC
- TRBJ1-2 TRBV30 once 14 CASQMGRRLYGYTF TGTGCCTCCCAAATGGGCAGAAGACTCTATGGCTACACCTTC
TRBD1 TRBJ1-3 TRBV3-1/TRBV3-2 - 17 CASSQGKRGGAGNTIYF TGTGCCAGCAGCCAAGGAAAGCGAGGGGGCGCTGGAAACACCATATATTTT
- TRBJ1-1 TRBV7-9 - 14 CASSFLSVDTEAFF TGTGCCAGCAGCTTTCTCAGCGTAGACACTGAAGCTTTCTTT
- TRBJ1-5 TRBV12-3/TRBV12-4 - 13 CASSLGGDQPQHF TGTGCCAGCAGTTTAGGGGGTGATCAGCCCCAGCATTTT
- TRBJ2-7 TRBV14 - 15 CASSPRLGSSYEQYF TGTGCCAGCAGCCCGAGACTAGGGAGCTCCTACGAGCAGTACTTC
- TRBJ1-6 TRBV9 - 15 CASSVGVQPYSPLHF TGTGCCAGCAGCGTAGGGGTCCAGCCTTATTCACCCCTCCACTTT
- TRBJ2-3 TRBV2 - 14 CASSEVSSTDTQYF TGTGCCAGCAGTGAAGTATCTAGCACAGATACGCAGTATTTT
- TRBJ1-1 TRBV5-6 - 11 CASSFATEAFF TGTGCCAGCAGCTTTGCAACTGAAGCTTTCTTT
- TRBJ2-2 TRBV5-1 - 15 CASSLRLRDTGELFF TGCGCCAGCAGCTTGCGTCTCCGGGACACCGGGGAGCTGTTTTTT